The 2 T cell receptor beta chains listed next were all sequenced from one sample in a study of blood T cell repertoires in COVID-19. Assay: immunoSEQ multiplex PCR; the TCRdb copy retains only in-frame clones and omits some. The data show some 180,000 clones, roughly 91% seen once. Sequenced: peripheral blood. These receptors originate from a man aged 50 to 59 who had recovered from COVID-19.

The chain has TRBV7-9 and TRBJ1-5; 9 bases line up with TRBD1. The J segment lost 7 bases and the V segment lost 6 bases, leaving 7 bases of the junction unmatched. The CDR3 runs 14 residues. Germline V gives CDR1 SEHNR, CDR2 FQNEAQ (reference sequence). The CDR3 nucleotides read TGTGCCAGCAGTACAGGGGGCGCGGAACAGCCCCAGCATTTT. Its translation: CASSTGGAEQPQHF.

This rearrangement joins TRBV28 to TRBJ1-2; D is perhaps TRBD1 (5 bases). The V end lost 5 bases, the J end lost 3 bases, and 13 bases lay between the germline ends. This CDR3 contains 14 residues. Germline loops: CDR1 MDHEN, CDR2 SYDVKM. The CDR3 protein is CASSPGGVDYGYTF. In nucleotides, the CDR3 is TGTGCCAGCAGTCCGGGGGGGGTCGACTATGGCTACACCTTC.